This T cell receptor beta chain was obtained from a study of tumor and adjacent non-tumor tissue in lung cancer. Study at large: There were fewer than 15 adenocarcinoma, a couple of squamous cell carcinoma and 1 small cell lung cancer cases. Stage I to III disease affected approximately 11 men and 5 women aged about 31 to 80. Study results and limitations: Shorter survival was associated with higher TCR diversity in tumors. Significantly higher TCR diversity was found in tumor than normal lung.

RNA was extracted from bulk tissue without any cell sorting. TCRbeta libraries were built with three rounds of nested PCR, modified from ARM-PCR. TCRdb redid the calling of the multiplex PCR reads with MiXCR, one entry per CDR3 protein. Of some 84,000 distinct CDR3 sequences listed, around 59% are singletons. CDR3 length equals 15 residues. With 0 bases removed from V and 10 bases from J, the gap between germline ends came to 18 bases. Germline V CDR1 and CDR2: SGHRS, YFSETQ. The sample holds one count of this clonotype. What it binds is not known. A much larger clone lies a single base off, so this may be a read error.

The receptor was derived from a man aged 65 to 85 with non-small cell lung cancer. The specimen sequenced was lung tumor tissue. The rearrangement joins TRBV5-1 to TRBJ2-3; D is perhaps TRBD1 (5 bases). The DNA of the CDR3 is TGCGCCAGCAGCTTGGAGGCGACATCGGACACGTCGCAGTATTTT. Its translation: CASSLEATSDTSQYF.